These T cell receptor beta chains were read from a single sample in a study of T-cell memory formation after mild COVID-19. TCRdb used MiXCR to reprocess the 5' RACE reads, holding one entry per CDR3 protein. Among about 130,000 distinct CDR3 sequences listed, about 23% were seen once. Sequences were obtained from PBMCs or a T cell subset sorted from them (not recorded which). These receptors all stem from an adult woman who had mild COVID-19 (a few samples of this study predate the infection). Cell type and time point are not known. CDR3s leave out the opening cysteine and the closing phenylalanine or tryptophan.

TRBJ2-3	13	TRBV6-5	ASSLGLAGEDTQY
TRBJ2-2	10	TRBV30	AGTGVSGELF
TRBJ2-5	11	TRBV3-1	ASSQATQETQY
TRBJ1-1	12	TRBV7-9	ASSLGVGITEAF
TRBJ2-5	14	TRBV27	ASSHHSGLPQETQY
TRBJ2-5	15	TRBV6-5	ASSYSRWTGQEETQY
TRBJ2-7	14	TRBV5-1	ASSPGGIRDEYEQY
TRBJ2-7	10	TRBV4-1	ASSNSAYEQY
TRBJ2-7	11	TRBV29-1	SVERPGLYEQY
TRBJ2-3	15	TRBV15	ATSRAWGEGNTDTQY
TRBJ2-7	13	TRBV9	ASSQTGTDTYEQY
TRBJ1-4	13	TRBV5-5	ASSLSGRVQEKLF
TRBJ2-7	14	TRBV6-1	ASSETSGRPSYEQY
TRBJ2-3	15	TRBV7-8	ASSAPEAGGSTDTQY
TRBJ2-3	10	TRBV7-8	ASSLVGDTQY
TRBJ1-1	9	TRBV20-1	SARADREAF
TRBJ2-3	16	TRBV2	ASSDLAGGPSSTDTQY
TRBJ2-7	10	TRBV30	AWSRQGWEQY
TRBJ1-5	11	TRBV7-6	ASSLAFYQPQH
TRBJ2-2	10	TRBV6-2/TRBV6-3	ASRTWGGELF
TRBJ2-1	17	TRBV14	ASSQGPGVSGRYGNEQF
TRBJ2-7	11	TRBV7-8	ASSQGQIYEQY
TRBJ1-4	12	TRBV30	AWSPTGKDEKLF
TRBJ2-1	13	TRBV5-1	ASSPTSGSLIEQF
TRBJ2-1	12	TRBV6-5	ASGSGEYGREQF
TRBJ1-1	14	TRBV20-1	SARDPGGPPNTEAF
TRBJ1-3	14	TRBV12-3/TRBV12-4	ASSLLGRSSGNTIY
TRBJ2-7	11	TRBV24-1	ATSDFGGGEQY
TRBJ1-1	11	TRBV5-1	ASSLVTGAEAF
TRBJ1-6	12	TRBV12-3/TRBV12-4	ASSETGSGSPLH
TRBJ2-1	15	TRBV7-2	ASSLEGASGSFYEQF
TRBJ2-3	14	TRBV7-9	ASSPKGLAGTDTQY
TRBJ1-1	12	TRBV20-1	SAYGAGVGTEAF
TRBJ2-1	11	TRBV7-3	ASSFIGENEQF
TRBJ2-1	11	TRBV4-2	ASSQTGDNEQF
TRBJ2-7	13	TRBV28	ASSLLGPPSYEQY
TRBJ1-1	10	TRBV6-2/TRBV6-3	ASSYIGTEAF
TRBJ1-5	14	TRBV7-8	ASSSPPGQINQPQH
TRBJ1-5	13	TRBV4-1	ASTLQFYSNQPQH
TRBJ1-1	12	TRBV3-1	ASSQGTTVMEAF
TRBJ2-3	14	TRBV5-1	ASSLGQGGRADTQY